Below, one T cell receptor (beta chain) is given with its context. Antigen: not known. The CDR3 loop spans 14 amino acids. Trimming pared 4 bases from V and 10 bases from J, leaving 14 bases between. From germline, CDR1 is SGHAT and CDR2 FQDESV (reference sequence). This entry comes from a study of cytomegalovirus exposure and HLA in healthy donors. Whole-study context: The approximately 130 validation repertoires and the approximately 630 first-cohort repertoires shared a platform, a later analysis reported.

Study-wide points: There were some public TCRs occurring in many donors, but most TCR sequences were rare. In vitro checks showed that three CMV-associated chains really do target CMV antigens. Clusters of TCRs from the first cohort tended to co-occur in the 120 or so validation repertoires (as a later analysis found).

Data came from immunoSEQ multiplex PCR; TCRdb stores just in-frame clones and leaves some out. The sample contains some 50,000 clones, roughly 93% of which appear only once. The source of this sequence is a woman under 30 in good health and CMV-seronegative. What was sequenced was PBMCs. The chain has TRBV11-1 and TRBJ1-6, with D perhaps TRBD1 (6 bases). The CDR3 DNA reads TGTGCCAGCAGCTGGGGGCGTAGGAACTCACCCCTCCACTTT. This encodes CASSWGRRNSPLHF. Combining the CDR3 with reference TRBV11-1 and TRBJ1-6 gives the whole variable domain EAEVAQSPRYKITEKSQAVAFWCDPISGHATLYWYRQILGQGPELLVQFQDESVVDDSQLPKDRFSAERLKGVDSTLKIQPAELGDSAMYLCASSWGRRNSPLHFGNGTRLTVT.